Below, 30 T cell receptor beta chains from the same sample are listed, as sequenced in a study of T cell responses to AZD1222 COVID-19 vaccine. Repertoires were generated with immunoSEQ multiplex PCR, while TCRdb's copy carries only in-frame clones and drops some. The sample consists of around 150,000 clones, roughly 94% of them appearing once. The specimen was peripheral blood, collected on day 0 of AZD1222 vaccination. These receptor sequences come from an adult in good health.

The J gene is TRBJ1-1, the V gene TRBV6-1; a possible D gene is TRBD1 (5 bases). V was trimmed by 0 bases and J by 4 bases, leaving 12 bases between them. Per the germline V gene, CDR1 is MNHNS and CDR2 is SASEGT. This CDR3 is built from 15 residues. DNA of the CDR3: TGTGCCAGCAGTGAAGCCGAGGGACCGCGCACTGAAGCTTTCTTT. Its protein product is CASSEAEGPRTEAFF.

The CDR3 DNA follows: TGTGCCAGCAGGGTAGTACGGGGACTTCACGCTTTCTTT. It yields the protein CASRVVRGLHAFF. The J gene is TRBJ1-1, the V gene TRBV6-5; D might be TRBD1 (5 bases). The V end was cut by 6 bases, the J end by 11 bases, with 19 bases between. This CDR3 is built from 13 residues. The germline V gene encodes CDR1 MNHEY and CDR2 SVGAGI.

The J gene is TRBJ2-1, the V gene TRBV7-6; TRBD1 aligns across 9 bases. The CDR3 extends over 16 amino acids. Germline values: CDR1 SGHVS, CDR2 FNYEAQ. The J segment lost 3 bases and the V segment lost 3 bases, leaving 6 bases of the junction unmatched. The CDR3 loop reads CASSFFEGQGYNEQFF. CDR3 DNA: TGTGCCAGCAGCTTTTTCGAGGGACAGGGCTACAATGAGCAGTTCTTC.

The gene calls are TRBV5-5 and TRBJ2-1; 8 bases match TRBD1. V shed 4 bases and J 3 bases; nucleotides not matched to a gene: 9. CDR1 is SGHKS, CDR2 YYEKEE, per germline (reference sequence). The length of the CDR3 is 16 residues. This chain's CDR3 is CASSPLTGGDYNEQFF. The CDR3 DNA follows: TGTGCCAGCAGCCCCCTCACAGGGGGAGACTACAATGAGCAGTTCTTC.

This clone turned up a few times. This sequence joins TRBV4-1 and TRBJ1-5; the match to TRBD1 covers 10 bases. The CDR3 is 17 residues long. Germline assignment: CDR1 MGHRA and CDR2 YSYEKL. Trimming at V came to 4 bases and at J to 4 bases, leaving 10 bases not matched to a gene. Here the CDR3 reads CASSPGQGPRPNQPQHF. The CDR3, as DNA: TGCGCCAGCAGCCCGGGACAGGGGCCAAGACCAAATCAGCCCCAGCATTTT.

The chain uses TRBV11-2 and TRBJ2-4, with D unclear. The CDR3 length is 13 residues. Germline assignment: CDR1 SGHAT and CDR2 FQNNGV. Trimming took 1 base from V and 5 from J, leaving 6 bases between them. CDR3 DNA: TGTGCCAGCAGCTTAGGTCCAGAAAACATTCAGTACTTC. This gives the protein CASSLGPENIQYF.

The chain joins TRBV5-6 to TRBJ1-2; TRBD1 aligns across 7 bases. There are 13 residues in the CDR3. J lost 8 bases, V lost 0 bases, and 4 bases had no gene match. Germline CDR1 and CDR2: SGHDT and YYEEEE. The chain's CDR3 is CASSLGQGRGYTF. The CDR3 DNA sequence: TGTGCCAGCAGCTTGGGACAGGGTCGGGGCTACACCTTC.

This rearrangement joins TRBV4-1 to TRBJ1-4, with unresolved D. The V end lost 4 bases, the J end lost 8 bases, and 17 bases lay between the germline ends. The CDR3 spans 15 residues. CDR1 and CDR2 from the germline V gene are MGHRA and YSYEKL. For the CDR3, the DNA is TGCGCCAGCAGCCTGTTCTTCCCTAACCCGGAAAAACTGTTTTTT. The encoded protein is CASSLFFPNPEKLFF.

This chain uses TRBV19 with TRBJ2-4, with D unresolved. Germline CDR1 reads LNHDA; CDR2 reads SQIVND (reference sequence). V lost 5 bases to trimming and J lost 0 bases, with 14 bases between them. CDR3 length: 16 amino acids. The CDR3 region has the DNA TGTGCCAGTAGTCTCGACGGTGCTGTAGCCAAAAACATTCAGTACTTC. As protein: CASSLDGAVAKNIQYF.

This chain uses TRBV12-3 or TRBV12-4 with TRBJ1-5, with D maybe TRBD1 (5 bases). Trimming stripped 6 bases from V and 5 bases from J, with 8 bases between. The CDR3 is 12 amino acids. The CDR3 region has the DNA TGTGCCAGCAGCCCAGGGTATCAGCCCCAGCATTTT. This translates into CASSPGYQPQHF.

Here the CDR3 DNA reads TGTGCCAGTGAACCCGGGGGGTCGAAGACCCAGTACTTC. It is translated as CASEPGGSKTQYF. V usage is TRBV2 and J usage is TRBJ2-5, with 7 bases aligning to TRBD2. Germline assignment: CDR1 SNHLY and CDR2 FYNNEI. J was trimmed by 6 bases and V by 9 bases; bases with no gene match: 10. The CDR3 length is 13 residues. The whole variable domain, remainder taken from reference TRBV2 and TRBJ2-5, is EPEVTQTPSHQVTQMGQEVILRCVPISNHLYFYWYRQILGQKVEFLVSFYNNEISEKSEIFDDQFSVERPDGSNFTLKIRSTKLEDSAMYFCASEPGGSKTQYFGPGTRLLVL.

The CDR3 DNA sequence: TGTGCCAGCAGCCGAGAGGGACTAGCGGGAGTCCATGAGCAGTTCTTC. Amino acids: CASSREGLAGVHEQFF. This chain joins TRBV7-8 and TRBJ2-1, with 14 nucleotides matching TRBD2. Germline loops: CDR1 SGHVS, CDR2 FQNEAQ. This CDR3 spans 16 amino acids. V was pared by 5 bases and J by 8 bases, with 8 bases of the junction left unmatched.

This clone was seen only once. This chain joins TRBV5-1 and TRBJ2-3; 8 bases align to TRBD2. With 0 bases clipped from V and 1 base from J, the junction kept 7 bases outside the gene matches. The CDR3 has 17 amino acids. Germline lookup yields CDR1 SGHRS and CDR2 YFSETQ. The CDR3 bases are TGCGCCAGCAGCTTGGACCCCCCAGCGGGAGGCACAGATACGCAGTATTTT. The encoded protein is CASSLDPPAGGTDTQYF.

The V gene is TRBV15, the J gene TRBJ2-1; D is possibly TRBD1 or TRBD2 (5 bases each). The germline CDR1 and CDR2 sequences are LNHNV and YYDKDF (reference sequence). The CDR3 contains 15 residues. Trimming took 2 bases from V and 3 from J, leaving 11 bases between them. CDR3 nucleotides: TGTGCCACCAGCAGACCGGGACCTTACTACAATGAGCAGTTCTTC. Its protein product is CATSRPGPYYNEQFF.

This clone appeared many times. Here the CDR3 DNA reads TGTGCCAGCAGTGAAGGGCCCGGGGACAGGGGGCTTTCTGGCTACACCTTC. Translating it yields CASSEGPGDRGLSGYTF. The chain employs TRBV6-1 and TRBJ1-2, with 12 nucleotides matching TRBD1. Germline V lookup: CDR1 MNHNS, CDR2 SASEGT. With V trimmed by 1 base and J by 7 bases, 10 bases remained unmatched. This CDR3 has 17 amino acids.

The chain carries TRBV18 and TRBJ2-4; a possible D gene is TRBD1 (6 bases). CDR3 length: 16 amino acids. Trimming took off 2 bases at V and 0 bases at J, with 11 bases between the two ends. Germline V gene data show CDR1 as KGHSH and CDR2 as LQKENI. CDR3 region: CASSPEDRLAKNIQYF. CDR3 in DNA: TGTGCCAGCTCACCAGAGGACAGATTAGCCAAAAACATTCAGTACTTC. The complete variable domain, with remaining parts taken from reference TRBV18 and TRBJ2-4, reads NAGVMQNPRHLVRRRGQEARLRCSPMKGHSHVYWYRQLPEEGLKFMVYLQKENIIDESGMPKERFSAEFPKEGPSILRIQQVVRGDSAAYFCASSPEDRLAKNIQYFGAGTRLSVL.

The gene calls are TRBV6-2 or TRBV6-3 and TRBJ1-2; maybe TRBD1 (5 bases). The V end was cut by 2 bases, the J end by 7 bases, with 17 bases between. The germline V gene has CDR1 MNHEY and CDR2 SVGEGT. The CDR3 runs 15 residues. CDR3 nucleotide sequence: TGTGCCAGCAGTTACGGGTGGGACCCCCAGCCTGGCTACACCTTC. Translating it yields CASSYGWDPQPGYTF.

The rearrangement uses TRBV6-4 and TRBJ1-6; tentatively, D is TRBD1 (5 bases). The germline gives CDR1 MRHNA, CDR2 SNTAGT. The CDR3 loop spans 14 amino acids. The V end was cut by 4 bases, the J end by 9 bases, with 13 bases between. Written as DNA, the CDR3 is TGTGCCAGCAGTGTCCGGGGGGGTTTTTCACCCCTCCACTTT. This gives the protein CASSVRGGFSPLHF.

The chain recombines TRBV11-1 with TRBJ1-2, with no clear D. The CDR3 is made up of 14 amino acids. Germline values: CDR1 SGHAT, CDR2 FQDESV (reference sequence). V lost 0 bases and J lost 2, with 7 bases in between. The CDR3 region is CASSLAASNYGYTF. In nucleotides, the CDR3 is TGTGCCAGCAGCTTAGCAGCTTCCAACTATGGCTACACCTTC.

V gene TRBV9 combines with J gene TRBJ2-3, with 8 nucleotides matching TRBD2. CDR3 length: 18 residues. The germline V gene encodes CDR1 SGDLS and CDR2 YYNGEE. V lost 3 bases and J lost 2; bases outside the gene matches: 14. CDR3: CASSETLYRGGLTDTQYF. The CDR3 nucleotides are TGTGCCAGCAGCGAAACCTTATACCGGGGGGGGCTCACAGATACGCAGTATTTT.

The rearrangement links TRBV25-1 to TRBJ2-5; tentatively, D is TRBD1 or TRBD2 (5 bases each). The CDR3 contains 16 residues. V was shortened by 7 bases and J by 2 bases, with 20 bases between the two germline ends. CDR1 and CDR2 (germline): MGHDK, SYGVNS. DNA of the CDR3: TGTGCCAGCAAGGGACCTAAGTGGGGGAATCAAGAGACCCAGTACTTC. Its translation is CASKGPKWGNQETQYF.

The chain employs TRBV19 and TRBJ2-1; D call uncertain. V lost 8 bases and J 8 bases, leaving 10 bases between the germline ends. The CDR3 consists of 11 residues. Per germline, CDR1 LNHDA and CDR2 SQIVND (reference sequence). In nucleotides, the CDR3 is TGTGCCAGTGGAATCTTGGATGAGCAGTTCTTC. It encodes CASGILDEQFF.

The genes are TRBV5-6 and TRBJ2-1; TRBD1 matches 9 bases. V lost 0 bases to trimming and J lost 3 bases; unmatched junction nucleotides: 4. CDR1 is SGHDT and CDR2 is YYEEEE in the germline V gene. The CDR3 runs 16 residues. The CDR3 reads CASSLVGTGFYNEQFF. CDR3 DNA sequence: TGTGCCAGCAGCTTGGTTGGGACAGGGTTCTACAATGAGCAGTTCTTC. The full variable domain, with the rest looked up from reference TRBV5-6 and TRBJ2-1, is DAGVTQSPTHLIKTRGQQVTLRCSPKSGHDTVSWYQQALGQGPQFIFQYYEEEERQRGNFPDRFSGHQFPNYSSELNVNALLLGDSALYLCASSLVGTGFYNEQFFGPGTRLTVL.

The genes are TRBV5-6 and TRBJ1-1; the D is unclear. Germline-derived CDR1 and CDR2 are SGHDT and YYEEEE. V lost 1 base to trimming and J lost 8 bases, with 9 bases between them. This CDR3 has 12 amino acids. The CDR3 protein is CASSLNTDEAFF. The CDR3 DNA reads TGTGCCAGCAGCTTGAACACAGACGAAGCTTTCTTT.

The gene calls are TRBV6-1 and TRBJ2-3; 8 nucleotides align to TRBD2. Unmatched junction bases numbered 9, after V lost 3 bases and J lost 4 bases. The germline V gene has CDR1 MNHNS and CDR2 SASEGT. This CDR3 contains 16 residues. The CDR3 reads CASSDLTGTRSDTQYF. In DNA, the CDR3 is TGTGCCAGCAGTGACCTAACCGGGACTAGGTCAGATACGCAGTATTTT.

V gene TRBV6-5 combines with J gene TRBJ2-3, with a tentative D call TRBD1 (6 bases). V lost 6 bases, J lost 4 bases, and 8 bases lay in between. The CDR3 spans 12 residues. CDR1 and CDR2 from the germline V gene are MNHEY and SVGAGI. The CDR3 sequence is CASRGQPDTQYF. In DNA form, the CDR3 reads TGTGCCAGCAGAGGACAGCCAGATACGCAGTATTTT.

This sequence joins TRBV6-5 and TRBJ1-1; no clear D gene. The germline V and J ends were trimmed by 2 bases and 5 bases, with 9 bases remaining between them. Germline V lookup: CDR1 MNHEY, CDR2 SVGAGI. This CDR3 spans 13 amino acids. CDR3 in amino acids: CASSYQSATEAFF. The CDR3 bases are TGTGCCAGCAGTTACCAGTCAGCGACTGAAGCTTTCTTT.

V is TRBV12-3 or TRBV12-4 and J is TRBJ1-6; no clear D. V gave up 3 bases and J gave up 9 bases, with 6 bases separating them. There are 12 residues in the CDR3. The CDR3 DNA reads as TGTGCCAGCAGTTTGGACCGTTCACCCCTCCACTTT. It is translated as CASSLDRSPLHF.

The chain employs TRBV5-1 and TRBJ1-1; no clear D gene. Germline V gives CDR1 SGHRS, CDR2 YFSETQ. The CDR3 totals 14 residues. V gave up 3 bases and J gave up 1 base, with 10 bases separating them. CDR3 amino acids: CASSSGRENTEAFF. The CDR3 bases are TGCGCCAGCAGCTCCGGACGGGAGAACACTGAAGCTTTCTTT.

The chain couples TRBV5-1 to TRBJ2-7; tentatively, D is TRBD1 (6 bases). Germline-derived CDR1 and CDR2 are SGHRS and YFSETQ. Trimming pared 1 base from V and 11 bases from J, leaving 10 bases between. CDR3 size: 11 residues. CDR3 sequence (DNA): TGCGCCAGCAGCTTGAGGCAGGGGAAGTACGTC. Encoded protein: CASSLRQGKYV.